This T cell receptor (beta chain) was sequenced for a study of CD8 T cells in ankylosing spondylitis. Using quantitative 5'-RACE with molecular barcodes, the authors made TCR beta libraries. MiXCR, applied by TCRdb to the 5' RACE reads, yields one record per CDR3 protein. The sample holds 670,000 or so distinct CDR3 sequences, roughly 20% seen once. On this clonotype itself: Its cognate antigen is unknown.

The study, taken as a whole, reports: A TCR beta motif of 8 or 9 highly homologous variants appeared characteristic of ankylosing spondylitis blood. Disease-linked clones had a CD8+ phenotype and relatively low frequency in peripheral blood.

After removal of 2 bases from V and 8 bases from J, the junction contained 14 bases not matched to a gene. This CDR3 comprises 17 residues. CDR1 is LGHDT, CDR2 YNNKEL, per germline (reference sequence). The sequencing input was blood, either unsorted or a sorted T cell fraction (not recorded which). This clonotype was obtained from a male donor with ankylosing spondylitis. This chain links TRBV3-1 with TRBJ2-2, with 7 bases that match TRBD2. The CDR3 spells CASSQCAGVTYCGELFF. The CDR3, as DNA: TGTGCCAGCAGCCAATGCGCGGGAGTAACGTATTGTGGGGAGCTGTTTTTT.